The 4 T cell receptor beta chains below come from one sample, sequenced in a study of CD8+ T cells in alopecia areata. Treatment of the sample: oral pan-JAK inhibitor, 5-10 mg twice daily. Reverse transcription of extracted RNA yielded cDNA, which provided the sequencing template. TCRdb's copy holds only in-frame clones and misses some; the assay was immunoSEQ multiplex PCR. This table holds roughly 70,000 clones, around 30% found once. Source: CD8+ T cells sorted from blood, taken at week 4, from a patient treated with tofacitinib. These receptors all stem from a human donor with alopecia areata.

Only a few counts were recorded for this clone. The chain uses TRBV27 and TRBJ2-1; 7 bases are a match to TRBD1. The J segment lost 4 bases and the V segment lost 3 bases, leaving 3 bases of the junction unmatched. CDR1 and CDR2 (germline): MNHEY, SMNVEV (reference sequence). There are 14 residues in the CDR3. CDR3 region: CASSFTGAYNEQFF. CDR3 nucleotides: TGTGCCAGCAGTTTTACAGGGGCATACAATGAGCAGTTCTTC.

The chain employs TRBV9 and TRBJ2-5; 7 nucleotides match TRBD1. Germline-derived CDR1 and CDR2 are SGDLS and YYNGEE. V shed 3 bases, J shed 2 bases, and the junction held 7 bases outside the gene matches. The CDR3 runs 15 residues. The CDR3 nucleotides are TGTGCCAGCAGCGCGAAGACAGGGATTCAAGAGACCCAGTACTTC. This gives the protein CASSAKTGIQETQYF.

The chain has TRBV4-1 and TRBJ1-1; weak D call: TRBD1 (5 bases). V was clipped by 4 bases and J by 5 bases, with 17 bases between them. This CDR3 contains 15 residues. Germline-derived CDR1 and CDR2 are MGHRA and YSYEKL. CDR3 in DNA: TGCGCCAGCAGCCTCCCGGCTTTGGGGGGGACTGAAGCTTTCTTT. Amino acid sequence: CASSLPALGGTEAFF.

The J gene is TRBJ2-3, the V gene TRBV30; D remains unclear. V was pared by 7 bases and J by 5 bases, with 7 bases between. The CDR3 contains 10 residues. Germline CDR1 is GTSNPN and CDR2 is SVGIG (reference sequence). The CDR3 reads CAFLEDTQYF. As DNA, the CDR3 is TGTGCCTTCCTCGAAGATACGCAGTATTTT.